The 13 T cell receptor beta chains reported below all come from one sample, sequenced in a study of blood T cells in healthy people across ages. It was with a sample-barcoded 5' primer and a J-beta primer mix that a second PCR of about 6 to 12 cycles was run. TCRdb called the 5' RACE reads again in MiXCR, with one record for every CDR3 protein. The sample shows hundreds of thousands of distinct CDR3 sequences, approximately 52% of them seen only once. The source material was blood. Receptor source: a man in his 60s in good health.

This clonotype occurred a few times. This sequence joins TRBV4-3 and TRBJ2-7, with a tentative D call TRBD1 (5 bases). In germline, CDR1 is LGHNA, CDR2 YSLEER. V lost 1 base and J 3 bases, leaving 13 bases between the germline ends. This CDR3 is 15 amino acids long. The CDR3 region has the DNA TGCGCCAGCAGCCAAGGGGCAGGGTCATTCTACGAGCAGTACTTC. This encodes CASSQGAGSFYEQYF.

The rearrangement uses TRBV3-1 and TRBJ2-1, with D uncertain. V gave up 4 bases and J gave up 12 bases, with 13 bases separating them. This CDR3 has 12 residues. CDR1 and CDR2 (germline): LGHDT, YNNKEL (reference sequence). CDR3 DNA: TGTGCCAGCAGCCCCGACCGGACCAGGCAGTTCTTC. As protein: CASSPDRTRQFF.

This clonotype has a handful of counts. The J gene is TRBJ2-3, the V gene TRBV7-2, with D possibly TRBD2 on 5 matching bases. Trimming stripped 5 bases from V and 2 bases from J, with 11 bases between. Germline V CDR1 and CDR2: SGHTA, FQGNSA. The CDR3 length is 14 residues. CDR3 bases: TGTGCCAGCAGCCCATCAGCGGCCACAGATACGCAGTATTTT. It specifies CASSPSAATDTQYF.

The J gene is TRBJ2-2, the V gene TRBV6-2 or TRBV6-3; 11 bases align to TRBD2. This CDR3 region has 16 residues. Germline V lookup: CDR1 MNHEY, CDR2 SVGEGT. V dropped 7 bases and J dropped 0; count of bases not matched to a gene: 4. This CDR3 is CASTGSGRANTGELFF. The CDR3 DNA follows: TGTGCCAGCACGGGTAGCGGGAGGGCGAACACCGGGGAGCTGTTTTTT.

The chain recombines TRBV20-1 with TRBJ1-1; no clear D. CDR3 length: 13 amino acids. Trimming removed 5 bases at V and 4 bases at J, with 14 bases between. CDR1 DFQATT and CDR2 SNEGSKA come from the germline V gene (reference sequence). The CDR3 DNA follows: TGCAGTGCTTCCGACATAAAGTCCACTGAAGCTTTCTTT. Protein: CSASDIKSTEAFF.

This clonotype was counted only a few times. This chain links TRBV25-1 with TRBJ2-7; D perhaps matches TRBD2 (6 bases). The CDR3 length is 15 residues. Germline V gene data show CDR1 as MGHDK and CDR2 as SYGVNS. Trimming removed 3 bases from V and 4 bases from J, with 16 bases in between. The CDR3 spells CASSESGQAGYEQYF. The DNA of the CDR3 is TGTGCCAGCAGTGAGAGTGGGCAGGCGGGGTACGAGCAGTACTTC.

V and J are TRBV6-2 or TRBV6-3 and TRBJ2-1, with 11 bases that match TRBD1. Germline trimming cut 6 bases from V and 4 bases from J; bases unmatched to any gene: 5. The germline CDR1 and CDR2 sequences are MNHEY and SVGEGT. This CDR3 region has 15 residues. CDR3 loop: CASRPGQGVYNEQFF. The CDR3 DNA reads TGTGCCAGCAGACCGGGACAGGGGGTGTACAATGAGCAGTTCTTC.

The rearrangement joins TRBV11-2 to TRBJ2-1; D may correspond to TRBD1 or TRBD2 (6 bases each). Trimming shortened V by 5 bases and J by 4 bases, and 15 bases separated the two germline ends. CDR1 and CDR2 from the germline V gene are SGHAT and FQNNGV. The CDR3 is made up of 15 amino acids. In DNA, the CDR3 is TGTGCCAGCAGCCTGAGTGGGGGGCTATACAATGAGCAGTTCTTC. Amino acid sequence: CASSLSGGLYNEQFF.

As DNA, the CDR3 is TGCAGTGCCATTAGCGGGAGTATGGGATACAATGAGCAGTTCTTC. Amino acid sequence: CSAISGSMGYNEQFF. The rearrangement joins TRBV20-1 to TRBJ2-1; 9 bases are a match to TRBD2. Germline loops: CDR1 DFQATT, CDR2 SNEGSKA (reference sequence). This CDR3 spans 15 amino acids. The junction had 10 bases not matched to a gene; V was cut back by 6 bases and J by 4 bases.

This clonotype was detected ten times or more. The rearrangement uses TRBV4-3 and TRBJ2-7; 7 bases are shared with TRBD2. Germline V gene sequence: CDR1 LGHNA, CDR2 YSLEER. The CDR3 is 14 amino acids. Trimming took 0 bases from V and 3 from J; bases not matched to a gene: 2. The CDR3 reads CASSQDRTSYEQYF. The CDR3 DNA is TGCGCCAGCAGCCAAGATCGGACTAGCTACGAGCAGTACTTC.

The rearrangement joins TRBV29-1 to TRBJ2-7; D is unresolved. Trimming cost V 1 base and J 3 bases, with 10 bases left between them. The V gene's germline CDR1 is SQVTM and CDR2 ANQGSEA. The CDR3 is 13 residues long. The CDR3 DNA reads TGCAGCGTTGAAGGCCAGGCGCACTACGAGCAGTACTTC. Translating gives CSVEGQAHYEQYF.

This clonotype was counted once. A much bigger clone sits one base away, suggesting this may be a read error. The chain uses TRBV7-9 and TRBJ2-1; 11 nucleotides align to TRBD2. CDR1 is SEHNR, CDR2 FQNEAQ, per germline (reference sequence). The CDR3 length is 18 residues. CDR3 in amino acids: CASSLPFRLAGRYKEQFF. CDR3 DNA sequence: TGTGCCAGCAGCTTACCCTTTAGACTAGCGGGAAGATACAAGGAGCAGTTCTTC.

The chain recombines TRBV6-1 with TRBJ2-7, with D perhaps being TRBD1 or TRBD2 (6 bases each). The CDR3 has 15 amino acids. V gave up 0 bases and J gave up 7 bases, with 16 bases separating them. Germline V gene lookup returns CDR1 MNHNS and CDR2 SASEGT. The CDR3 sequence is CASSEARLGGIEQYF. The CDR3 nucleotides read TGTGCCAGCAGTGAAGCGCGGCTAGGGGGGATAGAGCAGTACTTC.